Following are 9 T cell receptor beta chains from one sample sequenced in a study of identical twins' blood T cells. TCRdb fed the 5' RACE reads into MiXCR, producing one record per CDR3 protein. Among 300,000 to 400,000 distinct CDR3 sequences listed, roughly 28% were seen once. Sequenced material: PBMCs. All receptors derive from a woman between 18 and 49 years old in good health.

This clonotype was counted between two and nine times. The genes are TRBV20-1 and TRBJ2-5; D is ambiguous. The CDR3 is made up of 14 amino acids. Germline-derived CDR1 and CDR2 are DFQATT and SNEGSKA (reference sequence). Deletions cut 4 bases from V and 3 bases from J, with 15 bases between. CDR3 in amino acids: CSAKLRVGEETQYF. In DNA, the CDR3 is TGCAGTGCTAAGCTTCGGGTGGGTGAAGAGACCCAGTACTTC.

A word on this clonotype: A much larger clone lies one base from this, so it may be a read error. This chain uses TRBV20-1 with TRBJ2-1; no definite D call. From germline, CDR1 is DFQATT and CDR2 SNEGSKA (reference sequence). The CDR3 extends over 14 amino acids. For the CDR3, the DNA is TGCAGTGCTAGAAGTCGGAGCTCCTGCAATGAGCAGTTCTTC. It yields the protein CSARSRSSCNEQFF.

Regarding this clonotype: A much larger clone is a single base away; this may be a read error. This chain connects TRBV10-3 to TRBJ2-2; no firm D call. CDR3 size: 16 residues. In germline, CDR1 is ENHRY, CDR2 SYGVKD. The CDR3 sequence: CAISHHGQANIGELFF. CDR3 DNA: TGTGCCATCAGTCACCATGGGCAAGCGAACATCGGGGAGCTGTTTTTT.

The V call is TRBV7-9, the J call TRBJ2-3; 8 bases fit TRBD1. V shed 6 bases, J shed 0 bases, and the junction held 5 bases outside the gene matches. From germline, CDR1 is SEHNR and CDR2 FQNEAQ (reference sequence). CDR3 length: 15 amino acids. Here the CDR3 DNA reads TGTGCCAGCAGTTCAGGGGGCTTGAGCACAGATACGCAGTATTTT. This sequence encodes CASSSGGLSTDTQYF.

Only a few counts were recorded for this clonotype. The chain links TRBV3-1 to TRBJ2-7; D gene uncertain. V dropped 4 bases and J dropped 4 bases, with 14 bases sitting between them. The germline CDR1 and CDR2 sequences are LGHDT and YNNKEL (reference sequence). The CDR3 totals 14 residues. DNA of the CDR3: TGTGCCAGCAGCCGAGGACCTAAGAATTACGAGCAGTACTTC. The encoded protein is CASSRGPKNYEQYF.

CDR3: CASSKVGGRTDTQYF. The DNA for the CDR3 is TGTGCCAGCAGCAAAGTCGGGGGACGCACAGATACGCAGTATTTT. The gene calls are TRBV21-1 and TRBJ2-3; the table calls TRBD1, which could not be checked here. TRBV21-1 is a pseudogene. The CDR3 contains 15 residues.

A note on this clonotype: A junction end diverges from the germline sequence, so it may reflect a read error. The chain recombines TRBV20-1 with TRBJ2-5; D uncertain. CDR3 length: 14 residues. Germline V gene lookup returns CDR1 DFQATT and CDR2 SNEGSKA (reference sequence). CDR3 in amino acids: CGARVFGSAETQYF. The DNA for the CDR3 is TGCGGTGCTAGAGTATTTGGCAGCGCCGAGACCCAGTACTTC.

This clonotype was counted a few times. CDR3 loop: CASYRTDGYYGYTF. CDR3 DNA sequence: TGTGCCAGCTATAGGACGGACGGATACTATGGCTACACCTTC. The chain carries TRBV6-1 and TRBJ1-2, with unresolved D. CDR1 and CDR2 from the germline V gene are MNHNS and SASEGT. The CDR3 is 14 amino acids. V lost 8 bases, J lost 3 bases, and 16 bases lay in between.

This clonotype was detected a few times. The CDR3 reads CSARDSSVTEAFF. The CDR3 bases are TGCAGTGCTAGAGACAGTTCCGTGACTGAAGCTTTCTTT. V usage is TRBV20-1 and J usage is TRBJ1-1, with D uncertain. CDR1 and CDR2 (germline): DFQATT, SNEGSKA (reference sequence). The CDR3 loop spans 13 amino acids. Trimming shortened V by 0 bases and J by 5 bases, and 10 bases separated the two germline ends.